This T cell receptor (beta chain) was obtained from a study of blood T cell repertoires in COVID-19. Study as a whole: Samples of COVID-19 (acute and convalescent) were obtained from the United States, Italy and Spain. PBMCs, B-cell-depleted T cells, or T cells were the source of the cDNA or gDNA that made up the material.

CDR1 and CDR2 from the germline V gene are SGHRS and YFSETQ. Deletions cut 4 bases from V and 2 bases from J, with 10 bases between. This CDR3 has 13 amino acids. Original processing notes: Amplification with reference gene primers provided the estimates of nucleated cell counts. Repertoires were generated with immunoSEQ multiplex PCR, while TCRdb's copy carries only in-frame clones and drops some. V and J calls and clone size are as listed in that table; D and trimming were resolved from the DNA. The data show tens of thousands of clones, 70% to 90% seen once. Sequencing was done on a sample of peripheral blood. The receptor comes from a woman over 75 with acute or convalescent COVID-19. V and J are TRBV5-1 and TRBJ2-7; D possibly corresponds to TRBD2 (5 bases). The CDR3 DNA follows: TGCGCCAGCAGCACGGACTCGACCTACGAGCAGTACTTC. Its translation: CASSTDSTYEQYF.